A single sample gave rise to the 11 T cell receptor beta chains below, sequenced in a study of persistence of HIV-infected CD4 T cells (TCRdb year 2020). The immunoSEQ hsTCRB assay version 4 in survey mode was used to sequence TCRbeta repertoires from genomic DNA. TCRdb mirrors the immuneACCESS table, restricted to in-frame sequences. Some clones are absent from its copies; in checked studies, under half trace to an unresolved V gene, and the reason for the others is unknown. Across this sample there are 45,000 or so clones, with 88% seen only once. The ten largest clones represent around 0.47% of the sample. The antigens these receptors bind are not known. The meaning of the sample's treatment or condition label: suppressive antiretroviral therapy. As a nonspecific positive control representing the CD4+ T cell repertoire, cells were stimulated with anti-CD3/anti-CD28 magnetic beads. CD4+ T cells that responded were sorted based on upregulation of both CD40 ligand and CD69.

Sequencing used CD4+ T cells sorted from PBMCs after approximately 19-hour stimulation, obtained from a patient who received antiretroviral therapy. This sample's cell subset or site label indicates: CD40L+CD69+ CD4 T cells responding to anti-CD3/anti-CD28 beads, representing the overall repertoire. These receptors were taken from an adult woman with HIV who was CMV-seropositive.

The chain carries TRBV4-1 and TRBJ2-3; 7 bases are a match to TRBD2. V was pared by 5 bases and J by 0 bases, with 11 bases of the junction left unmatched. This CDR3 comprises 17 residues. Germline loops: CDR1 MGHRA, CDR2 YSYEKL. The CDR3 loop is CASSSYQRGASTDTQYF. In DNA, the CDR3 is TGCGCCAGCAGCTCCTACCAGCGGGGCGCTAGCACAGATACGCAGTATTTT.

The chain has TRBV3-1 (or the pseudogene TRBV3-2) and TRBJ2-7; the match to TRBD2 covers 10 bases. V shed 2 bases and J 2 bases; nucleotides not matched to a gene: 6. Germline values: CDR1 LGHDT, CDR2 YNNKEL (reference sequence). This CDR3 comprises 16 residues. The CDR3 sequence is CASSQSSAGGTYEQYF. The CDR3 coding sequence is TGTGCCAGCAGCCAAAGCTCAGCGGGGGGGACCTACGAGCAGTACTTC.

The chain carries TRBV3-1 (or the pseudogene TRBV3-2) and TRBJ1-2; 8 positions match TRBD1. CDR3 size: 15 residues. After removal of 1 base from V and 3 bases from J, the junction contained 4 bases not matched to a gene. CDR1 is LGHDT, CDR2 YNNKEL, per germline (reference sequence). CDR3 sequence: CASSQGTGFHYGYTF. The CDR3 DNA sequence: TGTGCCAGCAGCCAAGGGACAGGGTTCCACTATGGCTACACCTTC.

V and J are TRBV4-1 and TRBJ1-2; unclear D gene. Germline V gives CDR1 MGHRA, CDR2 YSYEKL. The V gene lost 4 bases and the J gene lost 0 bases, with 12 bases spanning the gap. CDR3 length: 15 amino acids. The CDR3 DNA reads TGCGCCAGCAGCCCGGCATGGCCAGCTAACTATGGCTACACCTTC. Its protein is CASSPAWPANYGYTF.

The chain joins TRBV29-1 to TRBJ1-1; 9 bases are shared with TRBD1. This CDR3 spans 11 amino acids. Germline CDR1 and CDR2: SQVTM and ANQGSEA. V shed 7 bases, J shed 11 bases, and the junction held 8 bases outside the gene matches. Written as DNA, the CDR3 is TGCAGCGCCGGAATACAGGGGGCCGCTTTCTTT. Encoded protein: CSAGIQGAAFF.

CDR3 loop: CASSQDVGNTRNYEQYF. The DNA of the CDR3 is TGCGCCAGCAGCCAAGACGTGGGGAATACACGAAACTACGAGCAGTACTTC. This sequence joins TRBV4-1 and TRBJ2-7; D not certain. Trimming removed 0 bases from V and 3 bases from J, with 18 bases in between. The CDR3 contains 17 residues. Germline V CDR1 and CDR2: MGHRA, YSYEKL.

The rearrangement uses TRBV21-1 and TRBJ2-1; TRBD2 is the table's D call, not checked against the DNA. TRBV21-1 is reported as a pseudogene. This CDR3 region has 17 residues. The CDR3 spells CASTPLELAGDSNEQFF. CDR3 nucleotide sequence: TGTGCCAGCACCCCTCTGGAGCTAGCGGGGGATTCCAATGAGCAGTTCTTC.

This chain joins TRBV7-8 and TRBJ1-5; the D is unclear. V was clipped by 1 base and J by 3 bases, with 7 bases between them. Germline V gene lookup returns CDR1 SGHVS and CDR2 FQNEAQ. This CDR3 is 14 amino acids long. The CDR3 nucleotides are TGTGCCAGCAGCTTAGGAGGTTACAATCAGCCCCAGCATTTT. It translates to CASSLGGYNQPQHF.

The chain recombines TRBV7-8 with TRBJ2-1, with 9 bases aligning to TRBD1. J lost 10 bases, V lost 5 bases, and 12 bases had no gene match. CDR3 length: 15 residues. Germline CDR1 SGHVS, CDR2 FQNEAQ. The CDR3 DNA sequence: TGTGCCAGCAGCCCCCGCGAGGACAGGGGCCCAGAGCAGTTCTTC. Translation: CASSPREDRGPEQFF.

This chain joins TRBV2 and TRBJ1-2; no firm D call. The germline CDR1 and CDR2 sequences are SNHLY and FYNNEI. Trimming cost V 6 bases and J 2 bases, with 10 bases left between them. This CDR3 is built from 13 residues. Written as DNA, the CDR3 is TGTGCCAGCAGCACAACAAAAAACTATGGCTACACCTTC. Translation gives CASSTTKNYGYTF. The full variable domain, completed using reference TRBV2 and TRBJ1-2, is EPEVTQTPSHQVTQMGQEVILRCVPISNHLYFYWYRQILGQKVEFLVSFYNNEISEKSEIFDDQFSVERPDGSNFTLKIRSTKLEDSAMYFCASSTTKNYGYTFGSGTRLTVV.

This chain links TRBV4-2 with TRBJ1-2; 11 nucleotides agree with TRBD1. This CDR3 contains 14 residues. The V segment lost 4 bases and the J segment 2 bases; nucleotides outside the gene matches: 0. In germline, CDR1 is LGHNA, CDR2 YNFKEQ. CDR3 nucleotide sequence: TGTGCCAGCAGCCGGGACAGGGGGAACTATGGCTACACCTTC. It is translated as CASSRDRGNYGYTF.